The 8 T cell receptor beta chains listed next were all sequenced from one sample in a study of cytomegalovirus exposure and HLA in healthy donors. PCR employed 60 Vbeta and 13 Jbeta primers. This table comes from immunoSEQ multiplex PCR, and its TCRdb copy is limited to in-frame clones, with some not included. The sample has about 68,000 clones, roughly 77% seen once. Sequenced material: PBMCs. The receptor set was obtained from a human donor in good health.

In its sample, this clone was seen once. The chain employs TRBV9 and TRBJ2-5; 13 bases match TRBD2. The CDR3 length is 17 residues. Germline assignment: CDR1 SGDLS and CDR2 YYNGEE. Trimming removed 3 bases from V and 2 bases from J; junction bases left unmatched: 7. The CDR3 loop reads CASSGAGLAGNQETQYF. CDR3 DNA sequence: TGTGCCAGCAGCGGGGCGGGACTAGCGGGAAATCAAGAGACCCAGTACTTC.

This clone was observed once. The V gene is TRBV5-1, the J gene TRBJ1-3; TRBD1 agrees at 7 bases. The CDR3 consists of 15 residues. J lost 4 bases, V lost 7 bases, and 11 bases had no gene match. CDR1 and CDR2 from the germline V gene are SGHRS and YFSETQ. In DNA, the CDR3 is TGCGCCAGCTCCCCCCCCACAGGGGCAGGAAACACCATATATTTT. Translating gives CASSPPTGAGNTIYF.

The rearrangement uses TRBV9 and TRBJ1-2; 9 bases are shared with TRBD1. Germline CDR1 and CDR2: SGDLS and YYNGEE. This CDR3 is 13 amino acids long. J was trimmed by 7 bases and V by 4 bases; bases with no gene match: 5. The CDR3 protein is CASSPQTGGGYTF. The CDR3 bases are TGTGCCAGCAGCCCGCAGACAGGGGGTGGCTACACCTTC.

The chain combines TRBV5-1 with TRBJ2-2, with 8 bases that match TRBD1. The CDR3 is 14 residues long. Germline V gene lookup returns CDR1 SGHRS and CDR2 YFSETQ. The junction had 5 bases not matched to a gene; V was cut back by 4 bases and J by 6 bases. The CDR3 region has the DNA TGCGCCAGCAGCGCCCAGGGGGCGGCCGGGGAGCTGTTTTTT. This gives the protein CASSAQGAAGELFF.

The rearrangement joins TRBV7-8 to TRBJ2-6, with 7 positions matching TRBD1. The CDR3 loop spans 16 amino acids. The germline gives CDR1 SGHVS, CDR2 FQNEAQ. V shed 6 bases, J shed 2 bases, and the junction held 7 bases outside the gene matches. CDR3 coding DNA: TGTGCCAGCAGGTCAAAGGGGGCCGCTGGGGCCAACGTCCTGACTTTC. The encoded protein is CASRSKGAAGANVLTF.

The genes are TRBV6-1 and TRBJ1-1, with D perhaps matching TRBD1 (6 bases). The ends were cut back, 4 bases at V and 2 bases at J, with 8 bases in the middle. The germline CDR1 and CDR2 sequences are MNHNS and SASEGT. This CDR3 comprises 13 residues. The CDR3, as DNA: TGTGCCAGCAGTGTGGGGGCCAACACTGAAGCTTTCTTT. Translating gives CASSVGANTEAFF.

The CDR3 coding sequence is TGTGCCAGCTCACCAATGACAGGGACAGCAACTAATGAAAAACTGTTTTTT. This gives the protein CASSPMTGTATNEKLFF. This chain uses TRBV18 with TRBJ1-4, with 7 bases matching TRBD1. With V trimmed by 2 bases and J by 0 bases, 6 bases remained unmatched. The CDR3 spans 17 residues. The germline V gene encodes CDR1 KGHSH and CDR2 LQKENI.

V and J are TRBV5-6 and TRBJ2-7, with 9 bases that match TRBD1. This CDR3 spans 12 amino acids. CDR1 and CDR2 from the germline V gene are SGHDT and YYEEEE. J lost 5 bases, V lost 8 bases, and 5 bases had no gene match. The CDR3 coding sequence is TGTGCCAGTGGGACAGGGAATGACGAGCAGTACTTC. Encoded protein: CASGTGNDEQYF. Supplemented by reference TRBV5-6 and TRBJ2-7, the full variable domain reads DAGVTQSPTHLIKTRGQQVTLRCSPKSGHDTVSWYQQALGQGPQFIFQYYEEEERQRGNFPDRFSGHQFPNYSSELNVNALLLGDSALYLCASGTGNDEQYFGPGTRLTVT.